A single sample is the source of the 18 T cell receptor beta chains below, sequenced in a study of cytomegalovirus exposure and HLA in healthy donors. Primers included in the PCR were 60 Vbeta and 13 Jbeta primers. Method: immunoSEQ multiplex PCR; TCRdb's copy keeps in-frame clones and lacks some. The profile covers 150,000 to 200,000 clones, with 79% appearing a single time and under 4.5% taken by the ten largest. The sample was PBMCs. These receptors all come from a woman in her twenties or thirties in good health and CMV-seropositive.

This clone was seen only a few times. The V gene is TRBV5-6, the J gene TRBJ2-7; the D gene is possibly TRBD2 (5 bases). The CDR3 contains 15 residues. Looked up from germline, CDR1 is SGHDT and CDR2 is YYEEEE. V was clipped by 4 bases and J by 4 bases, with 18 bases between them. The CDR3 DNA reads as TGTGCCAGCAGCCCCGGGATCTCGGATGAGTACGAGCAGTACTTC. This codes for CASSPGISDEYEQYF.

V usage is TRBV5-4 and J usage is TRBJ2-1, with TRBD2 matching 7 bases. Looked up from germline, CDR1 is SGHNT and CDR2 is YYREEE (reference sequence). CDR3 size: 17 residues. V was clipped by 4 bases and J by 10 bases; unmatched bases: 20. Written as DNA, the CDR3 is TGTGCCAGCAGCCCGCGGGGGACCGGAACGGGGCGGGGGGAGCAGTTCTTC. Translated: CASSPRGTGTGRGEQFF. The complete variable domain, with remaining parts taken from reference TRBV5-4 and TRBJ2-1, reads ETGVTQSPTHLIKTRGQQVTLRCSSQSGHNTVSWYQQALGQGPQFIFQYYREEENGRGNFPPRFSGLQFPNYSSELNVNALELDDSALYLCASSPRGTGTGRGEQFFGPGTRLTVL.

This clone has a single count. The chain joins TRBV27 to TRBJ1-4, with TRBD1 matching 9 bases. V lost 9 bases, J lost 4 bases, and 9 bases stayed unmatched. This CDR3 comprises 15 residues. The germline gives CDR1 MNHEY, CDR2 SMNVEV (reference sequence). This chain's CDR3 is CASLAPGQGNEKLFF. Written as DNA, the CDR3 is TGTGCCAGTCTTGCCCCGGGACAGGGTAATGAAAAACTGTTTTTT.

The chain is built from TRBV5-4 and TRBJ1-5; no reliable D call. The germline CDR1 and CDR2 sequences are SGHNT and YYREEE (reference sequence). The CDR3 is made up of 13 amino acids. Trimming cost V 4 bases and J 7 bases, with 12 bases left between them. This CDR3 is CASSLSGGQPQHF. The CDR3 DNA is TGTGCCAGCAGCCTCAGCGGAGGGCAGCCCCAGCATTTT.

The rearrangement links TRBV13 to TRBJ1-2; 11 bases align to TRBD1. The V gene's germline CDR1 is PRHDT and CDR2 FYEKMQ (reference sequence). Trimming at V came to 5 bases and at J to 8 bases, leaving 10 bases not matched to a gene. CDR3 length: 15 amino acids. This chain's CDR3 is CASSPKGQGEEGYTF. DNA for the CDR3: TGTGCCAGCAGCCCAAAGGGACAGGGGGAAGAAGGCTACACCTTC. Supplemented by reference TRBV13 and TRBJ1-2, the full variable domain reads AAGVIQSPRHLIKEKRETATLKCYPIPRHDTVYWYQQGPGQDPQFLISFYEKMQSDKGSIPDRFSAQQFSDYHSELNMSSLELGDSALYFCASSPKGQGEEGYTFGSGTRLTVV.

V and J are TRBV2 and TRBJ1-1; a possible D gene is TRBD1 (5 bases). The CDR3 has 13 amino acids. The germline gives CDR1 SNHLY, CDR2 FYNNEI. Trimming pared 0 bases from V and 7 bases from J, leaving 9 bases between. The CDR3 region has the DNA TGTGCCAGCAGTGAAGCGAAAGGACATGAAGCTTTCTTT. This encodes CASSEAKGHEAFF.

The rearrangement joins TRBV11-2 to TRBJ2-7, with D possibly TRBD2 on 5 matching bases. The ends were cut back, 5 bases at V and 3 bases at J, with 17 bases in the middle. The V gene's germline CDR1 is SGHAT and CDR2 FQNNGV. The CDR3 is 15 residues long. CDR3 in DNA: TGTGCCAGCAGCCTCCCCGGGAAGTTTAGCTACGAGCAGTACTTC. It yields the protein CASSLPGKFSYEQYF.

The chain carries TRBV19 and TRBJ2-2; 16 bases agree with TRBD2. This CDR3 region has 18 residues. The trim removed 3 bases at V and 5 bases at J, leaving 6 bases unmatched. Germline loops: CDR1 LNHDA, CDR2 SQIVND (reference sequence). DNA of the CDR3: TGTGCCAGTAGTATCTACCCGGGACTAGCGGGAGGGACCGGGGAGCTGTTTTTT. Its protein is CASSIYPGLAGGTGELFF.

This CDR3 is CASSGGSGDYGYTF. CDR3 bases: TGCGCCAGCAGCGGGGGATCAGGGGACTATGGCTACACCTTC. The genes are TRBV5-1 and TRBJ1-2, with D possibly matching TRBD1 (6 bases). V was pared by 4 bases and J by 3 bases, with 13 bases between. The CDR3 covers 14 residues. Germline CDR1 reads SGHRS; CDR2 reads YFSETQ. The full variable domain, completed using reference TRBV5-1 and TRBJ1-2, is KAGVTQTPRYLIKTRGQQVTLSCSPISGHRSVSWYQQTPGQGLQFLFEYFSETQRNKGNFPGRFSGRQFSNSRSEMNVSTLELGDSALYLCASSGGSGDYGYTFGSGTRLTVV.

J is TRBJ2-3 and V is TRBV4-2; D may be TRBD2 (6 bases). CDR1 LGHNA and CDR2 YNFKEQ come from the germline V gene. V shed 4 bases and J shed 4 bases, with 21 bases lying between them. This CDR3 contains 17 residues. In DNA, the CDR3 is TGTGCCAGCAGCCCCTCGGGGGAGACTAGTGGTGCAGATACGCAGTATTTT. Protein sequence: CASSPSGETSGADTQYF.

V gene TRBV29-1 combines with J gene TRBJ1-2; D may be TRBD1 (5 bases). The CDR3 consists of 12 residues. CDR1 SQVTM and CDR2 ANQGSEA come from the germline V gene. V gave up 4 bases and J gave up 3 bases, with 9 bases separating them. DNA for the CDR3: TGCAGCGTTGCCGGGGGGGACTATGGCTACACCTTC. Its translation is CSVAGGDYGYTF.

The chain combines TRBV6-5 with TRBJ2-5, with D maybe TRBD2 (6 bases). The CDR3 contains 16 residues. Per germline, CDR1 MNHEY and CDR2 SVGAGI. Trimming shortened V by 0 bases and J by 4 bases, and 15 bases separated the two germline ends. Here the CDR3 DNA reads TGTGCCAGCAGTTACTCGAGTTTGGCGGAGGGAGAGACCCAGTACTTC. Amino acids: CASSYSSLAEGETQYF.

The rearrangement uses TRBV4-1 and TRBJ2-7; 10 bases match TRBD2. Germline V gene lookup returns CDR1 MGHRA and CDR2 YSYEKL. Trimming removed 0 bases from V and 6 bases from J; junction bases left unmatched: 5. The CDR3 loop spans 15 amino acids. CDR3 DNA sequence: TGCGCCAGCAGCCAAGATAGGCTAGCGGGGGTCGAGCAGTACTTC. It translates to CASSQDRLAGVEQYF.

This clone was recorded once. V is TRBV27 and J is TRBJ1-5; a possible D gene is TRBD1 (5 bases). The CDR3 spans 13 residues. The V end was cut by 6 bases, the J end by 1 base, with 7 bases between. Germline CDR1 is MNHEY and CDR2 is SMNVEV (reference sequence). CDR3 sequence reads: CASRQGSNQPQHF. The CDR3 DNA reads TGTGCCAGCAGGCAGGGCAGCAATCAGCCCCAGCATTTT.

The V call is TRBV21-1, the J call TRBJ1-5. TRBV21-1 is a known pseudogene. The CDR3 sequence is 15 residues long. The DNA for the CDR3 is TGTGCCAGCAGCAAGCGGAACAAGGACAATCAGCCCCAGCATTTT. Translating it yields CASSKRNKDNQPQHF.

The rearrangement uses TRBV4-1 and TRBJ1-3; no clear D. V lost 2 bases to trimming and J lost 3 bases, with 20 bases between them. There are 18 residues in the CDR3. CDR1 is MGHRA and CDR2 is YSYEKL in the germline V gene. CDR3 protein: CASSQTPRAGVYGNTIYF. The DNA for the CDR3 is TGCGCCAGCAGCCAAACCCCGCGGGCAGGTGTTTATGGAAACACCATATATTTT.

This clone has at least ten counts. V and J are TRBV6-6 and TRBJ1-5; D might be TRBD1 (6 bases). Trimming removed 4 bases at V and 2 bases at J, with 12 bases between. The CDR3 is 15 residues long. Germline V lookup: CDR1 MNHNY, CDR2 SVGAGI (reference sequence). The CDR3 is CASSLWTAGNQPQHF. The DNA of the CDR3 is TGTGCCAGCAGTTTGTGGACAGCGGGCAATCAGCCCCAGCATTTT.

This clone has a handful of counts. This rearrangement joins TRBV21-1 to TRBJ1-1; the table's D call, TRBD1, has no DNA check behind it. TRBV21-1 represents a pseudogene. CDR3 size: 15 residues. CDR3 sequence reads: CASSKQEVPDTEAFF. CDR3 coding DNA: TGTGCCAGCAGCAAACAGGAAGTCCCAGACACTGAAGCTTTCTTT.